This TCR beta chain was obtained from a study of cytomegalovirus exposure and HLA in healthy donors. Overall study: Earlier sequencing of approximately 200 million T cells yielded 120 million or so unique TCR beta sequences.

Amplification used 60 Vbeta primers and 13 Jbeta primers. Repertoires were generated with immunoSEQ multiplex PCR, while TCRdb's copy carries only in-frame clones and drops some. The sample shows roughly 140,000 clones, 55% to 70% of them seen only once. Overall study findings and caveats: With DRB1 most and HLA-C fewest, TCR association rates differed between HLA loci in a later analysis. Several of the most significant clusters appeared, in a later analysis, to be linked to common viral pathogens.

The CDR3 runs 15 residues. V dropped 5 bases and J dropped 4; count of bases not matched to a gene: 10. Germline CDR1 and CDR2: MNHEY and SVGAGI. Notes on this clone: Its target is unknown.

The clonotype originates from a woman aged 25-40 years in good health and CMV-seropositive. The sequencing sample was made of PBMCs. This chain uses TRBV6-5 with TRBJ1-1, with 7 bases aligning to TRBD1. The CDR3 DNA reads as TGTGCCAGCAGTCGACAGGGCATCTCGTTCACTGAAGCTTTCTTT. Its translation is CASSRQGISFTEAFF.